This T cell receptor beta chain was profiled in a study of blood T cell repertoires in COVID-19. Across the whole study: T cells, B-cell-depleted T cells, or PBMCs provided the cDNA or gDNA that served as material.

In the original analysis: Estimates of nucleated cell counts were drawn from the amplification of reference gene primers. The assay was immunoSEQ multiplex PCR, and TCRdb's table has in-frame clones only and misses some. D and trimming were read from the DNA, whereas the V and J calls and clone size are those reported in that table. The sample records about 170,000 clones, around 93% being singletons. CDR3 length: 12 residues. V lost 9 bases to trimming and J lost 3 bases, with 8 bases between them. Germline lookup yields CDR1 WNHNN and CDR2 SYGVQD (reference sequence). Sequenced: peripheral blood. The TCR sequence derives from a woman in her fifties or sixties with acute or convalescent COVID-19. The chain has TRBV10-1 and TRBJ2-2, with D unclear. CDR3 nucleotide sequence: TGCGCCAGTCGCGGTCACACCGGGGAGCTGTTTTTT. This codes for CASRGHTGELFF.